These T cell receptor beta chains were read from a single sample in a study of CD8 T cells in ankylosing spondylitis. One entry per CDR3 protein results from TCRdb running MiXCR on the 5' RACE reads. The profile covers around 770,000 distinct CDR3 sequences, with under 20% appearing a single time and about 19% taken by the ten largest. The sequencing sample was made of blood, either unsorted or a sorted T cell fraction (not recorded which). These receptors were obtained from a male donor with ankylosing spondylitis. CDR3s include the opening cysteine and the closing phenylalanine or tryptophan. A D gene is named only where the DNA matches it firmly. Size is omitted from some rows. Given values are once, few, many or a class for expanded clones.

D gene: -; clone size: few; V gene: TRBV5-1; J gene: TRBJ2-2; CDR3 DNA: TGCGCCAGCAGCATCCGGGACTCCTGGCCCGGGGAGCTGTTTTTT; CDR3 protein: CASSIRDSWPGELFF
D gene: -; clone size: few; V gene: TRBV4-1; J gene: TRBJ2-5; CDR3 DNA: TGCGCCAGCAGCCAAGAGGGCAGGGTAGGAGGGGATCAAGAGACCCAGTACTTC; CDR3 protein: CASSQEGRVGGDQETQYF
D gene: TRBD1; clone size: -; V gene: TRBV11-2; J gene: TRBJ1-3; CDR3 DNA: TGTGCCAGCAGCCTTGGACAGGGTGCGAACACCATATATTTT; CDR3 protein: CASSLGQGANTIYF
D gene: -; clone size: few; V gene: TRBV11-2; J gene: TRBJ2-2; CDR3 DNA: TGTGCCAGCAGCTTATCTTCGCGGGAGCTGTTTTTT; CDR3 protein: CASSLSSRELFF
D gene: -; clone size: -; V gene: TRBV11-2; J gene: TRBJ2-7; CDR3 DNA: TGTGCCAGCAGCTCCAATCAAGGAACAGAGATCGAGCAGTACTTC; CDR3 protein: CASSSNQGTEIEQYF
D gene: TRBD1; clone size: few; V gene: TRBV7-9; J gene: TRBJ2-5; CDR3 DNA: TGTGCCAGCAGCTCCCCGGACAGGGAAGAGACCCAGTACTTC; CDR3 protein: CASSSPDREETQYF
D gene: -; clone size: few; V gene: TRBV5-1; J gene: TRBJ2-2; CDR3 DNA: TGCGCCAGCACGCCCGGTAGGGGCACCGGGGAGCTGTTTTTT; CDR3 protein: CASTPGRGTGELFF
D gene: -; clone size: -; V gene: TRBV11-2; J gene: TRBJ2-1; CDR3 DNA: TGTGCCAGCAGCCGGACAGACCCTGGGTGGGAGCAGTTCTTC; CDR3 protein: CASSRTDPGWEQFF
D gene: TRBD2; clone size: -; V gene: TRBV6-2/TRBV6-3; J gene: TRBJ2-1; CDR3 DNA: TGTGCCAGCAGTACCACTAGCGTAAATTACAATGAGCAGTTCTTC; CDR3 protein: CASSTTSVNYNEQFF
D gene: TRBD2; clone size: few; V gene: TRBV7-8; J gene: TRBJ2-7; CDR3 DNA: TGTGCCAGCAGCTTAGTAGGGACTAGCGAGACTTACGAGCAGTACTTC; CDR3 protein: CASSLVGTSETYEQYF
D gene: TRBD1; clone size: -; V gene: TRBV20-1; J gene: TRBJ1-2; CDR3 DNA: TGCAGTGCCACCCCCCCTTGGACAGGGGAGAAGGATGGCTACACCTTC; CDR3 protein: CSATPPWTGEKDGYTF
D gene: -; clone size: -; V gene: TRBV12-3/TRBV12-4; J gene: TRBJ2-7; CDR3 DNA: TGTGCCAGCAGTTTAGCGCGGATGACCGCCGAGCAGTACTTC; CDR3 protein: CASSLARMTAEQYF
D gene: TRBD1; clone size: -; V gene: TRBV25-1; J gene: TRBJ1-1; CDR3 DNA: TGTGCCAGCAGACCCGGGACAGGGTTACACACTGAAGCTTTCTTT; CDR3 protein: CASRPGTGLHTEAFF
D gene: -; clone size: few; V gene: TRBV9; J gene: TRBJ2-1; CDR3 DNA: TGTGCCAGCAGCGTAGGAGGTGAGACTTCCAATGAGCAGTTCTTC; CDR3 protein: CASSVGGETSNEQFF
D gene: -; clone size: many; V gene: TRBV24-1; J gene: TRBJ2-2; CDR3 DNA: TGTGCCACCAGCGAAAACACCGGGGAGCTGTTTTTT; CDR3 protein: CATSENTGELFF
D gene: -; clone size: -; V gene: TRBV20-1; J gene: TRBJ2-5; CDR3 DNA: TGCAGTGCTAGAGGATCGGGGACAGAGACCCAGTACTTC; CDR3 protein: CSARGSGTETQYF
D gene: TRBD2; clone size: -; V gene: TRBV3-1; J gene: TRBJ2-1; CDR3 DNA: TGTGCCAGCAGCAGGACTAGCGGGGGCCCCGACTACAATGAGCAGTTCTTC; CDR3 protein: CASSRTSGGPDYNEQFF
D gene: TRBD2; clone size: -; V gene: TRBV7-9; J gene: TRBJ2-1; CDR3 DNA: TGTGCCAGCAGTACTAGCGGGGGTCACAATGAGCAGTTCTTC; CDR3 protein: CASSTSGGHNEQFF
D gene: -; clone size: -; V gene: TRBV2; J gene: TRBJ2-1; CDR3 DNA: TGTGCCAGCAGCTCCCCTGGGGACACTTCGTCCTACAATGAGCAGTTCTTC; CDR3 protein: CASSSPGDTSSYNEQFF
D gene: TRBD2; clone size: -; V gene: TRBV29-1; J gene: TRBJ2-1; CDR3 DNA: TGCAGCGTTTCGGGTAGCGGGGCTTACAATGAGCAGTTCTTC; CDR3 protein: CSVSGSGAYNEQFF
D gene: -; clone size: -; V gene: TRBV6-5; J gene: TRBJ1-1; CDR3 DNA: TGTGCCAGCAGTTACGGAACAGGGTCCAGGAACACTGAAGCTTTCTTT; CDR3 protein: CASSYGTGSRNTEAFF
D gene: -; clone size: -; V gene: TRBV7-9; J gene: TRBJ1-1; CDR3 DNA: TGTGCCAGCAGCTTAGCAGGGGAGCGCACTGAAGCTTTCTTT; CDR3 protein: CASSLAGERTEAFF
D gene: -; clone size: -; V gene: TRBV7-9; J gene: TRBJ2-7; CDR3 DNA: TGTGCCAGCAGCTTAGTGGTTGACTACGAGCAGTACTTC; CDR3 protein: CASSLVVDYEQYF
D gene: -; clone size: -; V gene: TRBV11-1; J gene: TRBJ2-1; CDR3 DNA: TGTGCCAGCAGCCTAGACGGGGACAACTCCTACAATGAGCAGTTCTTC; CDR3 protein: CASSLDGDNSYNEQFF
D gene: -; clone size: few; V gene: TRBV30; J gene: TRBJ1-1; CDR3 DNA: TGTGCCTGTAGTCTGAACACTGAAGCTTTCTTT; CDR3 protein: CACSLNTEAFF
D gene: -; clone size: few; V gene: TRBV4-3; J gene: TRBJ1-6; CDR3 DNA: TGCGCCAGCAGCCAAGTGTATTTTGTTTCACCCCTCCACTTT; CDR3 protein: CASSQVYFVSPLHF
D gene: TRBD1; clone size: few; V gene: TRBV28; J gene: TRBJ1-4; CDR3 DNA: TGTGCCAGCAGTCCGACAGGGGGGGTTAATGAAAAACTGTTTTTT; CDR3 protein: CASSPTGGVNEKLFF
D gene: -; clone size: -; V gene: TRBV7-8; J gene: TRBJ2-5; CDR3 DNA: TGTGCCAGCAGCGGCAACTGGCTCCAAGAGACCCAGTACTTC; CDR3 protein: CASSGNWLQETQYF
D gene: TRBD1; clone size: -; V gene: TRBV7-3; J gene: TRBJ1-6; CDR3 DNA: TGTGCCAGCAGCTTAGTGACAGGGGGTTCACCCCTCCACTTT; CDR3 protein: CASSLVTGGSPLHF
D gene: -; clone size: -; V gene: TRBV6-2/TRBV6-3; J gene: TRBJ1-2; CDR3 DNA: TGTGCCAGCAGTTACTTCCTAGGCAGCCAGGCGTATGGCTACACCTTC; CDR3 protein: CASSYFLGSQAYGYTF
D gene: TRBD1; clone size: few; V gene: TRBV7-9; J gene: TRBJ1-2; CDR3 DNA: TGTGCCAGCAGCTTGAGGGACAGGGTAGAGGATGGCTACACCTTC; CDR3 protein: CASSLRDRVEDGYTF
D gene: -; clone size: few; V gene: TRBV9; J gene: TRBJ1-1; CDR3 DNA: TGTGCCAGCAGCCCCAGCACGGGGCGTGCTTTCTTT; CDR3 protein: CASSPSTGRAFF
D gene: -; clone size: -; V gene: TRBV6-1; J gene: TRBJ1-5; CDR3 DNA: TGTGCCAGCAAGGGAGGGAATAGCAATCAGCCCCAGCATTTT; CDR3 protein: CASKGGNSNQPQHF
D gene: TRBD2; clone size: -; V gene: TRBV20-1; J gene: TRBJ2-5; CDR3 DNA: TGCAGTGCTAAGGGTCTAGCGGGAGAGACCCAGTACTTC; CDR3 protein: CSAKGLAGETQYF
D gene: -; clone size: -; V gene: TRBV20-1; J gene: TRBJ2-7; CDR3 DNA: TGCAGTGCATTTACAGGGAGCTCCTACGAGCAGTACTTC; CDR3 protein: CSAFTGSSYEQYF
D gene: -; clone size: -; V gene: TRBV2; J gene: TRBJ2-7; CDR3 DNA: TGTGCCAGCAGTGAACGAGGCGGCAGTCTTAGGTCCTACGAGCAGTACTTC; CDR3 protein: CASSERGGSLRSYEQYF
D gene: -; clone size: -; V gene: TRBV25-1; J gene: TRBJ1-6; CDR3 DNA: TGTGCCAGCAGTGACAATAATTCACCCCTCCACTTT; CDR3 protein: CASSDNNSPLHF
D gene: -; clone size: -; V gene: TRBV3-1; J gene: TRBJ2-1; CDR3 DNA: TGTGCCAGCAGCCAAGAACCCCGGTATAGTGAGCAGTTCTTC; CDR3 protein: CASSQEPRYSEQFF
D gene: -; clone size: -; V gene: TRBV11-1; J gene: TRBJ1-1; CDR3 DNA: TGTGCCAGCAGCTTAAGGGAAGGTGGGCGCACTGAAGCTTTCTTT; CDR3 protein: CASSLREGGRTEAFF
D gene: -; clone size: -; V gene: TRBV5-5; J gene: TRBJ1-1; CDR3 DNA: TGTGCCAGCAGCTTGGGCACAACGGCTCCCCAGAACACTGAAGCTTTCTTT; CDR3 protein: CASSLGTTAPQNTEAFF
D gene: -; clone size: few; V gene: TRBV6-1; J gene: TRBJ1-3; CDR3 DNA: TGTGCCAGCAGAAGCGGTTCCCTTGTCCTCTCTGGAAACACCATATATTTT; CDR3 protein: CASRSGSLVLSGNTIYF
D gene: TRBD1; clone size: few; V gene: TRBV20-1; J gene: TRBJ2-1; CDR3 DNA: TGCAGTGCTGCAGGGGGCCGGGTGGGGAATGAGCAGTTCTTC; CDR3 protein: CSAAGGRVGNEQFF
D gene: -; clone size: few; V gene: TRBV11-2; J gene: TRBJ2-2; CDR3 DNA: TGTGCCAGCAGCTTAGAGTCTAGGGGGGTAGACGCGAACACCGGGGAGCTGTTTTTT; CDR3 protein: CASSLESRGVDANTGELFF
D gene: TRBD1; clone size: -; V gene: TRBV29-1; J gene: TRBJ1-1; CDR3 DNA: TGCAGCGTTGAACTGCCAGGGGGACTAGAAGCTTTCTTT; CDR3 protein: CSVELPGGLEAFF
D gene: TRBD2; clone size: few; V gene: TRBV9; J gene: TRBJ2-3; CDR3 DNA: TGTGCCAGCAGCGGAGAAGACCTCGGACTAGCGCGGCGTACGCAGTATTTT; CDR3 protein: CASSGEDLGLARRTQYF
D gene: -; clone size: few; V gene: TRBV20-1; J gene: TRBJ2-7; CDR3 DNA: TGCAGTGCTACCAGACTAGTTTTCTCCTACGAGCAGTACTTC; CDR3 protein: CSATRLVFSYEQYF
D gene: TRBD1; clone size: few; V gene: TRBV7-9; J gene: TRBJ1-6; CDR3 DNA: TGTGCCAGCAGCTTACAGGGGGCTTCACCCCTCCACTTT; CDR3 protein: CASSLQGASPLHF
D gene: TRBD2; clone size: few; V gene: TRBV12-3/TRBV12-4; J gene: TRBJ2-3; CDR3 DNA: TGTGCCAGCAGCGTTACCTTAGCGGGGGCAGATACGCAGTATTTT; CDR3 protein: CASSVTLAGADTQYF
D gene: -; clone size: -; V gene: TRBV7-2; J gene: TRBJ1-3; CDR3 DNA: TGTGCCAGCAGCGCCCGGGGCGGCTCTGGAAACACCATATATTTT; CDR3 protein: CASSARGGSGNTIYF
D gene: TRBD2; clone size: -; V gene: TRBV9; J gene: TRBJ2-1; CDR3 DNA: TGTGCCAGCAGCCCCGTTCATGGGGGTAGCGGGAATTACAATGAGCAGTTCTTC; CDR3 protein: CASSPVHGGSGNYNEQFF
D gene: TRBD2; clone size: -; V gene: TRBV6-1; J gene: TRBJ2-2; CDR3 DNA: TGTGCCATTGGGACTAGCGGGGGGTTGAACACCGGGGAGCTGTTTTTT; CDR3 protein: CAIGTSGGLNTGELFF